Shown below are 11 T cell receptor beta chains from a single sample sequenced in a study of cytomegalovirus exposure and HLA in healthy donors. The PCR used 60 Vbeta and 13 Jbeta primers. Data came from immunoSEQ multiplex PCR; TCRdb stores just in-frame clones and leaves some out. The sample records 85,000 to 100,000 clones, roughly 80% being singletons. Input material: PBMCs. All receptors derive from a man aged 55 to 70 in good health and CMV-seropositive.

The chain carries TRBV7-2 and TRBJ2-2; 10 nucleotides match TRBD2. Trimming removed 5 bases from V and 7 bases from J; junction bases left unmatched: 7. CDR3 length equals 15 residues. CDR1 and CDR2 (germline): SGHTA, FQGNSA. CDR3 DNA sequence: TGTGCCAGCAGCACCGGGACTAGCGTTTTCGGGGAGCTGTTTTTT. It translates to CASSTGTSVFGELFF.

This clone was seen a handful of times. The DNA of the CDR3 is TGTGCCAGCAGCAATGTTAGGGGTTCCACTGAAGCTTTCTTT. It codes for CASSNVRGSTEAFF. The chain joins TRBV21-1 to TRBJ1-1; the table's D call TRBD1 went unverified against the DNA. TRBV21-1 is termed a pseudogene. The CDR3 covers 14 residues.

J is TRBJ2-1 and V is TRBV6-5, with 7 nucleotides matching TRBD2. CDR1 MNHEY and CDR2 SVGAGI come from the germline V gene. J gave up 4 bases and V 2 bases, and 2 bases lay outside the gene matches. CDR3 size: 14 residues. The CDR3 DNA reads as TGTGCCAGCAGTTACCGGACTAGTTACAATGAGCAGTTCTTC. Its protein product is CASSYRTSYNEQFF.

The V and J genes are TRBV27 and TRBJ1-6; 10 bases match TRBD1. V dropped 6 bases and J dropped 9; count of bases not matched to a gene: 14. CDR1 MNHEY and CDR2 SMNVEV come from the germline V gene (reference sequence). The CDR3 covers 17 residues. The CDR3 here is CASSDPRTGGLVSPLHF. The CDR3 nucleotides are TGTGCCAGCAGCGACCCTCGGACAGGGGGTCTCGTTTCACCCCTCCACTTT.

The chain is built from TRBV4-2 and TRBJ1-6; D not certain. CDR3 length: 18 residues. V lost 4 bases and J 0 bases, leaving 16 bases between the germline ends. Germline V gene data show CDR1 as LGHNA and CDR2 as YNFKEQ. CDR3 amino acids: CASSPRLPDSSYNSPLHF. The CDR3 region has the DNA TGTGCCAGCAGCCCTCGACTCCCGGACTCCTCCTATAATTCACCCCTCCACTTT.

The chain uses TRBV5-1 and TRBJ2-7, with a possible D match to TRBD2 (5 bases). The CDR3 spans 15 residues. CDR1 is SGHRS, CDR2 YFSETQ, per germline. The ends were cut back, 0 bases at V and 3 bases at J, with 13 bases in the middle. The chain's CDR3 is CASSLGGIVGYEQYF. CDR3 nucleotides: TGCGCCAGCAGCTTGGGAGGGATTGTCGGCTACGAGCAGTACTTC.

J is TRBJ1-1 and V is TRBV28; the match to TRBD1 covers 9 bases. CDR1 is MDHEN, CDR2 SYDVKM, per germline. The CDR3 length is 14 residues. V dropped 7 bases and J dropped 4; count of bases not matched to a gene: 7. Here the CDR3 reads CASTMGQGFTEAFF. In DNA form, the CDR3 reads TGTGCCAGCACCATGGGACAGGGTTTCACTGAAGCTTTCTTT. The entire variable domain, with the rest obtained from reference TRBV28 and TRBJ1-1, is as follows: DVKVTQSSRYLVKRTGEKVFLECVQDMDHENMFWYRQDPGLGLRLIYFSYDVKMKEKGDIPEGYSVSREKKERFSLILESASTNQTSMYLCASTMGQGFTEAFFGQGTRLTVV.

The CDR3 loop reads CASSQSGTGGIYEQYF. The DNA for the CDR3 is TGCGCCAGCAGTCAATCTGGGACAGGGGGCATCTACGAGCAGTACTTC. The chain carries TRBV23-1 and TRBJ2-7; 12 bases map to TRBD1. TRBV23-1 is filed as an ORF, its function uncertain. CDR3 length: 16 residues. The V gene end was trimmed by 0 bases and the J gene end by 3 bases; junction bases not matched to a gene: 3.

V is TRBV28 and J is TRBJ1-2; 8 bases agree with TRBD1. CDR1 and CDR2 from the germline V gene are MDHEN and SYDVKM. With V trimmed by 8 bases and J by 4 bases, 12 bases remained unmatched. CDR3 size: 15 residues. The DNA for the CDR3 is TGTGCCAGCGGAGCTGGGACAGGAACCATCTATGGCTACACCTTC. It codes for CASGAGTGTIYGYTF.

As for this clone: The conserved final phenylalanine or tryptophan is absent from the CDR3, which likely points to a read error. The rearrangement links TRBV27 to TRBJ1-1; 7 nucleotides agree with TRBD1. The CDR3 is 15 amino acids. Germline trimming cut 8 bases from V and 4 bases from J; bases unmatched to any gene: 13. Germline-derived CDR1 and CDR2 are MNHEY and SMNVEV (reference sequence). In DNA, the CDR3 is TGTGCCAGCGTAGGGGGCCCTGGGGTGGGCACTGAAGCTTTCCTT. It codes for CASVGGPGVGTEAFL.

The CDR3 sequence: CAWRAGKETQYF. In DNA form, the CDR3 reads TGTGCCTGGAGGGCAGGAAAAGAGACCCAGTACTTC. The J gene is TRBJ2-5, the V gene TRBV30; D gene unclear. CDR1 is GTSNPN, CDR2 SVGIG, per germline (reference sequence). This CDR3 has 12 amino acids. Deletions cut 3 bases from V and 3 bases from J, with 8 bases between.